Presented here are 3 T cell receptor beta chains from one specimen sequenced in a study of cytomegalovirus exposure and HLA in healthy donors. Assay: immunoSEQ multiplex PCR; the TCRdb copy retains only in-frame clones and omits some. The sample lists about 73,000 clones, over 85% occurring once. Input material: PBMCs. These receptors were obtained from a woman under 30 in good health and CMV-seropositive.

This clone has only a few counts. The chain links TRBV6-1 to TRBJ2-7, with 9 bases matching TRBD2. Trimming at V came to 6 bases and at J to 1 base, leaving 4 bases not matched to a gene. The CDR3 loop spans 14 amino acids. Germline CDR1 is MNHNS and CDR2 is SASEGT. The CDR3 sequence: CASSPTSGSYEQYF. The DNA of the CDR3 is TGTGCCAGCAGCCCGACTAGCGGATCCTACGAGCAGTACTTC.

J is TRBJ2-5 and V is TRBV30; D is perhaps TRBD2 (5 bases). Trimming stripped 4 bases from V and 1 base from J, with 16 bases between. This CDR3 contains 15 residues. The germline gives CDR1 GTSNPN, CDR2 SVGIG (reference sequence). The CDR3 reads CAWIPRGFGQETQYF. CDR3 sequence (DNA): TGTGCCTGGATCCCCCGGGGTTTTGGCCAAGAGACCCAGTACTTC.

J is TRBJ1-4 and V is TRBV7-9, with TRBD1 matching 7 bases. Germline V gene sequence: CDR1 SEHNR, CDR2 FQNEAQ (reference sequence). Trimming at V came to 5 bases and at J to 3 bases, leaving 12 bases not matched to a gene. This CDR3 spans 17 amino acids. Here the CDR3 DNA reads TGTGCCAGCAGCGCACCGACAGGGAGTTCAGCTAATGAAAAACTGTTTTTT. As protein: CASSAPTGSSANEKLFF.